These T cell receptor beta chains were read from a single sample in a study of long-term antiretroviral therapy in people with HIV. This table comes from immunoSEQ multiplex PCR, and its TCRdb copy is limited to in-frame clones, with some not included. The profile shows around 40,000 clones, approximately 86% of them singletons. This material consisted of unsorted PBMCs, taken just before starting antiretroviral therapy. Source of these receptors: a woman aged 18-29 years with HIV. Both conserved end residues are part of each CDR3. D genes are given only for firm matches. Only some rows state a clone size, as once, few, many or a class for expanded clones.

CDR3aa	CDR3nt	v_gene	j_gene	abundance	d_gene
CASRDSVYEQYF	TGTGCCAGCAGGGACAGTGTCTACGAGCAGTACTTC	TRBV4-2	TRBJ2-7	.	.
CASSSTGGGYTF	TGTGCCAGCAGTTCAACAGGGGGGGGCTACACCTTC	TRBV27	TRBJ1-2	.	TRBD1
CASSLVRGNTEAFF	TGTGCCAGCAGCTTAGTACGGGGGAACACTGAAGCTTTCTTT	TRBV7-2	TRBJ1-1	.	.
CASSLEPAGANVLTF	TGTGCCAGCAGCTTAGAACCTGCTGGGGCCAACGTCCTGACTTTC	TRBV7-8	TRBJ2-6	.	.
CASSDHREGAYGELFF	TGTGCCAGCAGTGATCACCGGGAGGGGGCGTACGGGGAGCTGTTTTTT	TRBV25-1	TRBJ2-2	.	.
CASSPRGETGNTIYF	TGCGCCAGCAGCCCCAGGGGAGAGACTGGAAACACCATATATTTT	TRBV5-1	TRBJ1-3	.	.
CASSNREGDTQYF	TGTGCCAGCAGCAACAGGGAGGGAGATACGCAGTATTTT	TRBV27	TRBJ2-3	.	.
CASPVRDRGRTEQYF	TGTGCCAGTCCCGTCCGGGACAGGGGTAGAACCGAGCAGTACTTC	TRBV11-3	TRBJ2-7	.	TRBD1
CASSFNPAYRFQETQYF	TGTGCCAGCAGCTTTAATCCCGCCTACCGGTTCCAAGAGACCCAGTACTTC	TRBV7-2	TRBJ2-5	.	.
CASSLGRHSTYEQYF	TGTGCCAGCAGCTTAGGGCGCCACTCAACCTACGAGCAGTACTTC	TRBV7-8	TRBJ2-7	.	.
CASSEPLRDTQYF	TGCGCCAGCAGTGAGCCCTTACGGGATACGCAGTATTTT	TRBV10-1	TRBJ2-3	.	.
CASSLVGQYTEAFF	TGCGCCAGCAGCTTGGTAGGACAGTACACTGAAGCTTTCTTT	TRBV5-1	TRBJ1-1	.	.
CASSQDQSRALYNEQFF	TGTGCCAGCAGCCAAGATCAAAGCAGGGCGCTCTACAATGAGCAGTTCTTC	TRBV4-2	TRBJ2-1	.	.
CASSLRTGGGSSEQYF	TGTGCCAGCAGTTTGAGGACCGGTGGCGGGAGCAGCGAGCAGTACTTC	TRBV28	TRBJ2-7	.	TRBD2
CASRLDHSDMDTQYF	TGTGCCAGCAGACTAGACCATAGTGATATGGATACGCAGTATTTT	TRBV6-5	TRBJ2-3	.	.
CASSISAGGPNEQFF	TGTGCCAGTAGTATATCGGCGGGAGGGCCGAATGAGCAGTTCTTC	TRBV19	TRBJ2-1	few	TRBD2
CASSAQDRGATEAFF	TGTGCCAGCAGCGCCCAGGACAGGGGGGCCACTGAAGCTTTCTTT	TRBV9	TRBJ1-1	.	TRBD1
CASRGTGELFF	TGTGCCAGCAGAGGTACCGGGGAGCTGTTTTTT	TRBV4-2	TRBJ2-2	.	.
CASNDGKTQYF	TGTGCCAGCAATGATGGGAAGACCCAGTACTTC	TRBV6-6	TRBJ2-5	.	.
CASSVGAEIVYEQYF	TGTGCCAGCAGCGTCGGAGCAGAGATCGTCTACGAGCAGTACTTC	TRBV9	TRBJ2-7	once	.
CASSLGLAEVREQYF	TGTGCCAGCAGCCTGGGACTAGCGGAGGTTAGAGAGCAGTACTTC	TRBV5-4	TRBJ2-7	once	TRBD2
CASSLTRPGLRIQIYEQYF	TGTGCCAGCAGCTTGACTCGACCGGGACTACGCATACAAATTTACGAGCAGTACTTC	TRBV7-2	TRBJ2-7	once	TRBD2
CASSLERSRTDTQYF	TGCGCCAGCAGCTTGGAAAGGAGTCGCACAGATACGCAGTATTTT	TRBV5-1	TRBJ2-3	.	.
CASSRAGGDNQPQHF	TGTGCCAGCAGTCGGGCAGGGGGCGACAATCAGCCCCAGCATTTT	TRBV6-5	TRBJ1-5	once	TRBD1
CATSTRTSGSVHNEQFF	TGTGCCACCAGCACCCGGACTAGCGGGAGTGTCCACAATGAGCAGTTCTTC	TRBV15	TRBJ2-1	.	TRBD2
CASSLGTHHYNEQFF	TGTGCCAGCAGCTTAGGGACTCACCATTACAATGAGCAGTTCTTC	TRBV7-8	TRBJ2-1	.	.
CASRESGTDGEQFF	TGTGCCAGCAGGGAGAGCGGGACGGACGGTGAGCAGTTCTTC	TRBV6-1	TRBJ2-1	.	TRBD2
CASSLGTGGSYEQYF	TGTGCCAGCAGTTTAGGGACAGGGGGGTCCTACGAGCAGTACTTC	TRBV28	TRBJ2-7	.	TRBD1
CASSFPGRGYSYEQYF	TGTGCCAGCAGCTTCCCTGGCAGGGGATACTCCTACGAGCAGTACTTC	TRBV7-2	TRBJ2-7	.	.
CASSQVDPSYEQYF	TGCGCCAGCAGCCAAGTGGACCCCTCCTACGAGCAGTACTTC	TRBV4-1	TRBJ2-7	once	.
CASSLTRDGTGRNIQYF	TGTGCCAGCAGCTTAACACGGGACGGGACAGGGAGAAACATTCAGTACTTC	TRBV7-9	TRBJ2-4	few	TRBD1
CASSVDRGPIDEQFF	TGTGCCAGCAGCGTGGACAGGGGGCCGATCGATGAGCAGTTCTTC	TRBV9	TRBJ2-1	.	TRBD1
CASSQSGTLGNTIYF	TGTGCCAGCAGCCAAAGCGGGACACTTGGAAACACCATATATTTT	TRBV7-6	TRBJ1-3	.	.
CASSSYQAQFF	TGTGCCAGTAGTTCCTACCAGGCGCAGTTCTTC	TRBV19	TRBJ2-1	.	.
CASVGTASGNKQYF	TGTGCCAGCGTAGGGACAGCGAGTGGGAACAAGCAGTACTTC	TRBV2	TRBJ2-7	.	TRBD1